The clone carrying this T cell receptor (beta chain) was detected only a few times. Its antigen is undetermined. This entry belongs to a study of CD8 T cells in ankylosing spondylitis. General study results and limits: A TCR beta motif of several highly homologous variants seemed to mark ankylosing spondylitis blood. Significant enrichment of disease-linked clones was reportedly seen in matched ankylosing spondylitis synovial fluid. Reactive arthritis synovial fluid and blood were previously reported to contain some motif variants. A CD8+ phenotype characterized the disease-linked clones, which were relatively rare in peripheral blood.

The V end lost 0 bases, the J end lost 2 bases, and 10 bases lay between the germline ends. Per the germline V gene, CDR1 is SGDLS and CDR2 is YYNGEE. The CDR3 loop spans 15 amino acids. By quantitative 5'-RACE with molecular barcodes, the TCR beta libraries were made. Via MiXCR, TCRdb re-called the 5' RACE reads, giving one row per CDR3 protein. The table lists approximately 540,000 distinct CDR3 sequences, roughly 13% of them singletons. The sample comprised blood, either unsorted or a sorted T cell fraction (not recorded which). This chain connects TRBV9 to TRBJ2-3; no definite D call. This clonotype originated in a male donor with ankylosing spondylitis. The CDR3 reads CASSVVGAPTDTQYF. In nucleotides, the CDR3 is TGTGCCAGCAGCGTAGTTGGCGCGCCCACAGATACGCAGTATTTT.